Listed below are T cell receptor beta chains from one sample, sequenced in a study of cytomegalovirus exposure and HLA in healthy donors. Method: immunoSEQ multiplex PCR; TCRdb's copy keeps in-frame clones and lacks some. The sample contains approximately 150,000 clones, roughly four fifths of which appear only once. The sample comprised PBMCs. These receptors were obtained from a woman in her thirties or forties in good health and CMV-seronegative. CDR3s include the opening cysteine and the closing phenylalanine or tryptophan. The D gene is left open where the match is weak. Clone size is shown for a subset of rows, as once, few, many or a class of expanded clone.

j_call: TRBJ1-3
v_call: TRBV28
clone_size: -
d_call: -
cdr3_aa: CASSLGGRGRGSGNTIYF
cdr3_nt: TGTGCCAGCAGTTTAGGAGGGAGGGGTCGGGGATCTGGAAACACCATATATTTT

j_call: TRBJ1-1
v_call: TRBV19
clone_size: few
d_call: -
cdr3_aa: CASSIDRDTEAFF
cdr3_nt: TGTGCCAGTAGTATAGATCGGGACACTGAAGCTTTCTTT

j_call: TRBJ2-1
v_call: TRBV29-1
clone_size: -
d_call: TRBD2
cdr3_aa: CSAVGLAGAHEQFF
cdr3_nt: TGCAGCGCCGTCGGACTAGCGGGAGCCCATGAGCAGTTCTTC

j_call: TRBJ2-1
v_call: TRBV27
clone_size: -
d_call: TRBD2
cdr3_aa: CASSLTQLAVIYNEQFF
cdr3_nt: TGTGCCAGCAGTCTCACCCAACTAGCGGTTATCTACAATGAGCAGTTCTTC

j_call: TRBJ2-3
v_call: TRBV9
clone_size: -
d_call: TRBD2
cdr3_aa: CASSVGSSGAGDTQYF
cdr3_nt: TGTGCCAGCAGCGTAGGTTCTAGCGGGGCAGGGGATACGCAGTATTTT

j_call: TRBJ1-2
v_call: TRBV4-3
clone_size: -
d_call: TRBD1
cdr3_aa: CASSQDQGQGATAYGYTF
cdr3_nt: TGCGCCAGCAGCCAAGATCAGGGTCAGGGGGCCACGGCCTATGGCTACACCTTC

j_call: TRBJ2-3
v_call: TRBV9
clone_size: once
d_call: -
cdr3_aa: CASSVAGVGTDTQYF
cdr3_nt: TGTGCCAGCAGCGTAGCGGGAGTCGGCACAGATACGCAGTATTTT

j_call: TRBJ2-2
v_call: TRBV19
clone_size: -
d_call: -
cdr3_aa: CASSGLLRTANTGELFF
cdr3_nt: TGTGCCAGTAGTGGACTCCTGCGGACCGCGAACACCGGGGAGCTGTTTTTT

j_call: TRBJ1-2
v_call: TRBV4-3
clone_size: once
d_call: -
cdr3_aa: CASSHTTGANYGYTF
cdr3_nt: TGCGCCAGCAGCCACACGACAGGTGCCAACTATGGCTACACCTTC

j_call: TRBJ2-7
v_call: TRBV9
clone_size: -
d_call: TRBD2
cdr3_aa: CASSVGKTSGLYEQYF
cdr3_nt: TGTGCCAGCAGCGTAGGGAAGACTAGCGGACTATACGAGCAGTACTTC

j_call: TRBJ1-1
v_call: TRBV4-2
clone_size: -
d_call: -
cdr3_aa: CASSQDRGVEAFF
cdr3_nt: TGTGCCAGCAGCCAAGATCGGGGAGTTGAAGCTTTCTTT

j_call: TRBJ2-7
v_call: TRBV27
clone_size: -
d_call: -
cdr3_aa: CASTSSAGFSALEQYF
cdr3_nt: TGTGCCAGCACCTCCTCTGCGGGGTTTAGCGCTTTGGAGCAGTACTTC

j_call: TRBJ1-6
v_call: TRBV4-3
clone_size: -
d_call: TRBD1
cdr3_aa: CASSQSTTGYSPLHF
cdr3_nt: TGCGCCAGCAGCCAATCGACGACAGGGTATTCACCCCTCCACTTT

j_call: TRBJ2-3
v_call: TRBV28
clone_size: -
d_call: TRBD2
cdr3_aa: CASTPPAGTRTDTQYF
cdr3_nt: TGTGCCAGCACGCCTCCAGCGGGAACTCGGACAGATACGCAGTATTTT

j_call: TRBJ2-5
v_call: TRBV6-6
clone_size: -
d_call: TRBD2
cdr3_aa: CAGRLAGGETQYF
cdr3_nt: TGTGCCGGCCGACTAGCGGGAGGTGAGACCCAGTACTTC

j_call: TRBJ2-2
v_call: TRBV29-1
clone_size: -
d_call: -
cdr3_aa: CSVVRGNTGELFF
cdr3_nt: TGCAGCGTTGTACGGGGAAACACCGGGGAGCTGTTTTTT

j_call: TRBJ1-5
v_call: TRBV6-5
clone_size: once
d_call: -
cdr3_aa: CASSYSWEANQPQHF
cdr3_nt: TGTGCCAGCAGTTACTCATGGGAGGCAAATCAGCCCCAGCATTTT

j_call: TRBJ2-1
v_call: TRBV6-6
clone_size: -
d_call: TRBD2
cdr3_aa: CASSSGTSGYNEQFF
cdr3_nt: TGTGCCAGCAGTTCCGGGACTAGCGGATACAATGAGCAGTTCTTC

j_call: TRBJ1-1
v_call: TRBV5-4
clone_size: -
d_call: -
cdr3_aa: CASSFGLESRTEAFF
cdr3_nt: TGTGCCAGCAGCTTCGGTTTGGAATCCAGGACTGAAGCTTTCTTT

j_call: TRBJ2-1
v_call: TRBV7-2
clone_size: -
d_call: -
cdr3_aa: CASTTVGGYNEQFF
cdr3_nt: TGTGCCAGCACCACGGTCGGCGGCTACAATGAGCAGTTCTTC

j_call: TRBJ2-5
v_call: TRBV27
clone_size: -
d_call: TRBD2
cdr3_aa: CASKPSGIETQYF
cdr3_nt: TGTGCCAGCAAGCCTAGCGGGATCGAGACCCAGTACTTC

j_call: TRBJ1-1
v_call: TRBV5-4
clone_size: -
d_call: -
cdr3_aa: CASSLYPGNTEAFF
cdr3_nt: TGTGCCAGCAGCTTGTATCCAGGGAACACTGAAGCTTTCTTT

j_call: TRBJ1-5
v_call: TRBV7-2
clone_size: few
d_call: -
cdr3_aa: CASSLTGGSNQPQHF
cdr3_nt: TGTGCCAGCAGCTTAACAGGTGGGAGCAATCAGCCCCAGCATTTT

j_call: TRBJ2-1
v_call: TRBV9
clone_size: -
d_call: TRBD2
cdr3_aa: CASSVGVGTSGNDEQFF
cdr3_nt: TGTGCCAGCAGCGTAGGGGTGGGGACTAGCGGGAACGATGAGCAGTTCTTC

j_call: TRBJ2-1
v_call: TRBV5-6
clone_size: -
d_call: TRBD2
cdr3_aa: CASSLPPWAGEEDEQFF
cdr3_nt: TGTGCCAGCAGCTTGCCCCCATGGGCGGGAGAAGAAGATGAGCAGTTCTTC

j_call: TRBJ2-7
v_call: TRBV7-9
clone_size: few
d_call: TRBD2
cdr3_aa: CASSNQELAGEQYF
cdr3_nt: TGTGCCAGCAGCAACCAGGAGCTAGCGGGAGAGCAGTACTTC

j_call: TRBJ1-5
v_call: TRBV25-1
clone_size: -
d_call: TRBD1
cdr3_aa: CASSGGAGGANQPQHF
cdr3_nt: TGTGCCAGCAGCGGCGGTGCAGGGGGCGCGAATCAGCCCCAGCATTTT

j_call: TRBJ1-2
v_call: TRBV28
clone_size: -
d_call: TRBD1
cdr3_aa: CASFTQGNYGYTF
cdr3_nt: TGTGCCAGCTTTACACAGGGGAACTATGGCTACACCTTC

j_call: TRBJ1-2
v_call: TRBV5-3
clone_size: -
d_call: -
cdr3_aa: CARSLEQGSDGYTF
cdr3_nt: TGTGCCAGAAGCTTGGAGCAGGGAAGCGATGGCTACACCTTC

j_call: TRBJ2-1
v_call: TRBV4-3
clone_size: -
d_call: TRBD2
cdr3_aa: CASSPSGSSYNEQFF
cdr3_nt: TGCGCCAGCAGCCCTAGCGGGAGCTCCTACAATGAGCAGTTCTTC

j_call: TRBJ2-2
v_call: TRBV9
clone_size: -
d_call: TRBD2
cdr3_aa: CASSVSSGNTGELFF
cdr3_nt: TGTGCCAGCAGCGTATCTAGCGGGAACACCGGGGAGCTGTTTTTT

j_call: TRBJ2-7
v_call: TRBV5-1
clone_size: few
d_call: -
cdr3_aa: CASSPSGSGGRYEQYF
cdr3_nt: TGCGCCAGCAGCCCATCGGGATCGGGGGGCCGGTACGAGCAGTACTTC

j_call: TRBJ2-7
v_call: TRBV28
clone_size: -
d_call: TRBD2
cdr3_aa: CASSSSGTAYEQYF
cdr3_nt: TGTGCCAGCAGCAGTAGCGGGACTGCCTACGAGCAGTACTTC

j_call: TRBJ1-1
v_call: TRBV19
clone_size: -
d_call: TRBD1
cdr3_aa: CASRNQGADGTEAFF
cdr3_nt: TGTGCCAGTAGGAATCAGGGGGCTGACGGCACTGAAGCTTTCTTT

j_call: TRBJ1-5
v_call: TRBV5-6
clone_size: -
d_call: TRBD1
cdr3_aa: CASSRRDRGSNQPQHF
cdr3_nt: TGTGCCAGCAGCAGGAGGGACAGGGGTAGCAATCAGCCCCAGCATTTT

j_call: TRBJ2-5
v_call: TRBV5-1
clone_size: -
d_call: -
cdr3_aa: CASSEQETQYF
cdr3_nt: TGCGCCAGCAGCGAGCAAGAGACCCAGTACTTC

j_call: TRBJ1-1
v_call: TRBV6-6
clone_size: -
d_call: TRBD1
cdr3_aa: CASSLGQGDQGSAFF
cdr3_nt: TGTGCCAGCAGTTTGGGGCAGGGGGACCAGGGGAGCGCTTTCTTT

j_call: TRBJ2-1
v_call: TRBV5-4
clone_size: -
d_call: -
cdr3_aa: CASSLRAGLSYNEQFF
cdr3_nt: TGTGCCAGCAGCTTGAGAGCGGGTCTCTCCTACAATGAGCAGTTCTTC

j_call: TRBJ1-4
v_call: TRBV6-1
clone_size: -
d_call: TRBD1
cdr3_aa: CASEDRGRAEKLFF
cdr3_nt: TGTGCCAGCGAAGACAGGGGGCGCGCCGAAAAACTGTTTTTT

j_call: TRBJ2-7
v_call: TRBV5-5
clone_size: -
d_call: TRBD2
cdr3_aa: CASSRLLFWGSGSENEQYF
cdr3_nt: TGTGCCAGCAGCCGCCTCTTGTTTTGGGGTAGCGGGAGTGAGAACGAGCAGTACTTC

j_call: TRBJ1-2
v_call: TRBV25-1
clone_size: -
d_call: -
cdr3_aa: CASSGQVSAYGYTF
cdr3_nt: TGTGCCAGCAGTGGACAGGTGTCGGCCTATGGCTACACCTTC

j_call: TRBJ1-1
v_call: TRBV15
clone_size: -
d_call: -
cdr3_aa: CATSTLTGGTEAFF
cdr3_nt: TGTGCCACCAGCACCCTTACCGGGGGGACTGAAGCTTTCTTT

j_call: TRBJ1-1
v_call: TRBV4-1
clone_size: -
d_call: -
cdr3_aa: CASSSSGTLGTEAFF
cdr3_nt: TGCGCCAGCAGCTCCTCCGGGACATTGGGAACTGAAGCTTTCTTT

j_call: TRBJ2-5
v_call: TRBV7-8
clone_size: -
d_call: -
cdr3_aa: CASSLGSGQETQYF
cdr3_nt: TGTGCCAGCAGCTTAGGCAGCGGGCAAGAGACCCAGTACTTC